This TCR beta chain derives from a study of blood T cell repertoires in COVID-19. Study-wide context: T cells, B-cell-depleted T cells, or PBMCs provided the cDNA or gDNA that served as material.

Method: immunoSEQ multiplex PCR; TCRdb's copy keeps in-frame clones and lacks some. The table lists about 37,000 clones, under 90% of them singletons. CDR3 size: 15 residues. Germline V gene lookup returns CDR1 DFQATT and CDR2 SNEGSKA (reference sequence). After removal of 3 bases from V and 1 base from J, the junction contained 8 bases not matched to a gene. Sample: peripheral blood. This chain connects TRBV20-1 to TRBJ2-7; TRBD2 aligns across 8 bases. This receptor was obtained from a human donor in a cohort sampled during active COVID-19. DNA for the CDR3: TGCAGTGCTAGTCCAACTAGCGGACTTTCCTACGAGCAGTACTTC. Amino acid sequence: CSASPTSGLSYEQYF.